These T cell receptor beta chains were read from a single sample in a study of T cells in Graves' hyperthyroidism and ophthalmopathy. A single record per CDR3 protein comes from TCRdb applying MiXCR to the multiplex PCR reads. The table includes approximately 600,000 distinct CDR3 sequences, about 20% detected once. Sequenced material: blood. The receptors originated from a man aged 25 to 40 with Graves' ophthalmopathy. Each CDR3 is given with its conserved first and last residue. The order of the fields is V gene, J gene, D gene, CDR3 length, clone size, CDR3 protein, CDR3 DNA. The D gene is left open where the match is weak. Part of the rows lack a size; the others show once, few, many or a class for expanded clones.

V: TRBV30
J: TRBJ1-6
D: TRBD1
length: 13
size: few
CDR3: CAWRTGVSSPLHF
DNA: TGTGCCTGGAGAACAGGGGTCTCGTCACCCCTCCACTTT

V: TRBV5-8
J: TRBJ1-6
D: NA
length: 13
size: NA
CDR3: CASSSIRNSPLHF
DNA: TGTGCCAGCAGCTCGATTAGGAATTCACCCCTCCACTTT

V: TRBV7-9
J: TRBJ2-5
D: NA
length: 12
size: NA
CDR3: CASSWTVETQYF
DNA: TGTGCCAGCAGCTGGACAGTGGAGACCCAGTACTTC

V: TRBV6-2/TRBV6-3
J: TRBJ2-4
D: NA
length: 16
size: few
CDR3: CASRTQGTSGKNIQYF
DNA: TGTGCCAGCAGGACACAGGGGACTAGTGGCAAAAACATTCAGTACTTC

V: TRBV28
J: TRBJ1-4
D: NA
length: 15
size: many
CDR3: CASSPRSAANEKLFF
DNA: TGTGCCAGCAGTCCCCGGTCAGCCGCTAATGAAAAACTGTTTTTT

V: TRBV7-9
J: TRBJ2-7
D: NA
length: 18
size: NA
CDR3: CASSSGGRASEKSYEQYF
DNA: TGTGCCAGCAGCTCCGGGGGTAGGGCTAGCGAGAAATCCTACGAGCAGTACTTC

V: TRBV27
J: TRBJ1-5
D: NA
length: 13
size: many
CDR3: CASGMGVNQPQHF
DNA: TGTGCCAGCGGGATGGGGGTCAATCAGCCCCAGCATTTT

V: TRBV6-1
J: TRBJ2-2
D: NA
length: 15
size: few
CDR3: CASKHLPGDTGELFF
DNA: TGTGCCAGTAAACATCTTCCCGGAGACACCGGGGAGCTGTTTTTT

V: TRBV18
J: TRBJ1-1
D: TRBD1
length: 13
size: many
CDR3: CASSRQGNTEAFF
DNA: TGTGCCAGCTCCAGACAGGGGAACACTGAAGCTTTCTTT

V: TRBV20-1
J: TRBJ2-7
D: NA
length: 15
size: few
CDR3: CSAARQPSGSYEQYF
DNA: TGCAGTGCTGCCCGGCAGCCCAGCGGCTCCTACGAGCAGTACTTC

V: TRBV6-1
J: TRBJ1-2
D: NA
length: 15
size: many
CDR3: CASSEGPSSYYGYTF
DNA: TGTGCCAGCAGTGAAGGTCCCTCCAGCTACTATGGCTACACCTTC

V: TRBV7-6
J: TRBJ2-7
D: NA
length: 17
size: few
CDR3: CASSQQGGGAISYEQYF
DNA: TGTGCCAGCAGCCAGCAGGGGGGGGGCGCGATTTCCTACGAGCAGTACTTC

V: TRBV2
J: TRBJ2-3
D: NA
length: 16
size: NA
CDR3: CASRATDSPHTDTQYF
DNA: TGTGCCAGCAGAGCTACGGACAGCCCCCACACAGATACGCAGTATTTT

V: TRBV11-2
J: TRBJ2-2
D: TRBD2
length: 16
size: many
CDR3: CASSFGLAGGAGELFF
DNA: TGTGCCAGCAGCTTTGGACTAGCGGGAGGTGCGGGGGAGCTGTTTTTT

V: TRBV12-3/TRBV12-4
J: TRBJ2-7
D: TRBD1
length: 13
size: many
CDR3: CASSTGQDYEQYF
DNA: TGCGCCAGCAGCACGGGACAGGACTACGAGCAGTACTTC

V: TRBV5-1
J: TRBJ1-2
D: TRBD1
length: 18
size: once
CDR3: CASSPGTESLVPNEGYTF
DNA: TGCGCCAGCAGCCCCGGGACAGAATCCCTCGTTCCTAATGAGGGCTACACCTTC

V: TRBV18
J: TRBJ1-4
D: TRBD1
length: 19
size: NA
CDR3: CASSPLFGTGGASNEKLFF
DNA: TGTGCCAGCTCACCACTTTTTGGGACAGGGGGCGCCTCTAATGAAAAACTGTTTTTT

V: TRBV4-1
J: TRBJ2-7
D: TRBD2
length: 16
size: few
CDR3: CASSQEGSGVAGEQYF
DNA: TGCGCCAGCAGCCAAGAGGGGAGCGGGGTCGCAGGCGAGCAGTACTTC

V: TRBV3-1
J: TRBJ1-1
D: NA
length: 14
size: many
CDR3: CASSQEWGGTEAFF
DNA: TGTGCCAGCAGCCAAGAATGGGGGGGGACTGAAGCTTTCTTT